One and the same sample provided the 19 T cell receptor beta chains below, sequenced in a study of early T cells in non-severe SARS-CoV-2 infection. TCRdb processed the 5' RACE reads anew with MiXCR; each CDR3 protein has one entry. The sample includes nearly 30,000 distinct CDR3 sequences, approximately 5.4% of them seen just once. The specimen was whole blood. Every receptor here comes from an adult who was a healthcare worker with PCR-confirmed SARS-CoV-2 infection or an uninfected control (not recorded which).

There are many counts of this clonotype. The chain has TRBV7-2 and TRBJ1-6, with a tentative D call TRBD1 (5 bases). Per the germline V gene, CDR1 is SGHTA and CDR2 is FQGNSA. Trimming cost V 6 bases and J 3 bases, with 12 bases left between them. The CDR3 length is 15 residues. For the CDR3, the DNA is TGTGCCAGCAGAAGACAGTCCAACTATAATTCACCCCTCCACTTT. It codes for CASRRQSNYNSPLHF.

Concerning this clonotype itself: At one boundary the junction diverges from the germline segment, which might be a read error. The rearrangement joins TRBV7-8 to TRBJ1-5; possible D gene TRBD1, 5 bases. The CDR3 is 15 amino acids. Germline CDR1 SGHVS, CDR2 FQNEAQ. DNA of the CDR3: TGTGCCAGCAGCCTAGCCGGGGGTAGCAATCAGCCCCAGCATTTT. It encodes CASSLAGGSNQPQHF.

This clonotype was detected only a few times. V usage is TRBV5-1 and J usage is TRBJ1-1; a weak D match, TRBD1 (6 bases). V lost 0 bases and J 4 bases, leaving 10 bases between the germline ends. The CDR3 consists of 14 residues. Germline-derived CDR1 and CDR2 are SGHRS and YFSETQ. This CDR3 is CASSLEQGTTEAFF. The CDR3 region has the DNA TGCGCCAGCAGCTTGGAACAGGGCACCACTGAAGCTTTCTTT.

This rearrangement joins TRBV20-1 to TRBJ1-2; the D is unclear. The V end lost 0 bases, the J end lost 8 bases, and 10 bases lay between the germline ends. CDR3 length: 12 amino acids. The germline V gene has CDR1 DFQATT and CDR2 SNEGSKA (reference sequence). CDR3 sequence reads: CSARDLREGYTF. CDR3 in DNA: TGCAGTGCTAGAGATCTACGGGAGGGCTACACCTTC.

This clonotype was observed many times. In DNA, the CDR3 is TGTGCCAGCAGTTGGACAGTAGAGTACACCGGGGAGCTGTTTTTT. It specifies CASSWTVEYTGELFF. This chain connects TRBV6-2 or TRBV6-3 to TRBJ2-2, with D possibly being TRBD1 (6 bases). From germline, CDR1 is MNHEY and CDR2 SVGEGT. The length of the CDR3 is 15 residues. Trimming pared 4 bases from V and 3 bases from J, leaving 12 bases between.

This clonotype was observed many times. The chain employs TRBV7-7 and TRBJ2-1, with 10 bases matching TRBD2. With V trimmed by 11 bases and J by 4 bases, 11 bases remained unmatched. From germline, CDR1 is SSHAT and CDR2 FNYEAQ (reference sequence). This CDR3 contains 15 residues. The CDR3 coding sequence is TGTGCCGGCAAAAGTAGCGGGAGGACGTACAATGAGCAGTTCTTC. This translates into CAGKSSGRTYNEQFF. Based on the CDR3 plus reference TRBV7-7 and TRBJ2-1, the full variable domain is GAGVSQSPRYKVTKRGQDVTLRCDPISSHATLYWYQQALGQGPEFLTYFNYEAQPDKSGLPSDRFSAERPEGSISTLTIQRTEQRDSAMYRCAGKSSGRTYNEQFFGPGTRLTVL.

This clonotype was observed many times. The rearrangement uses TRBV5-6 and TRBJ1-1; 8 bases agree with TRBD1. This CDR3 has 11 amino acids. Per germline, CDR1 SGHDT and CDR2 YYEEEE. The trim removed 0 bases at V and 12 bases at J, leaving 1 base unmatched. CDR3 region: CASSLGTGTFF. The CDR3 region has the DNA TGTGCCAGCAGCTTGGGGACAGGGACTTTCTTT.

This clonotype was seen repeatedly, ten times or more. The chain combines TRBV6-1 with TRBJ1-5, with unresolved D. The germline gives CDR1 MNHNS, CDR2 SASEGT. The CDR3 loop spans 12 amino acids. V lost 8 bases, J lost 1 base, and 6 bases lay in between. CDR3 protein: CASGGSNQPQHF. CDR3 DNA sequence: TGTGCCAGCGGCGGAAGCAATCAGCCCCAGCATTTT.

This clonotype has a count of ten or more. The V and J genes are TRBV6-1 and TRBJ1-6, with 10 positions matching TRBD1. This CDR3 region has 15 residues. V was pared by 1 base and J by 6 bases, with 0 bases of the junction left unmatched. Per the germline V gene, CDR1 is MNHNS and CDR2 is SASEGT. The DNA of the CDR3 is TGTGCCAGCAGTGAAGGGACAGGGGGTAATTCACCCCTCCACTTT. It yields the protein CASSEGTGGNSPLHF.

This clonotype was seen repeatedly, ten times or more. The V and J genes are TRBV4-1 and TRBJ1-6; D gene unclear. V lost 0 bases, J lost 7 bases, and 19 bases lay in between. CDR1 and CDR2 from the germline V gene are MGHRA and YSYEKL. The CDR3 runs to 18 residues. CDR3 DNA sequence: TGCGCCAGCAGCCAAGAATCGGCCGGGTTCAGTGAAAATTCACCCCTCCACTTT. Amino acid sequence: CASSQESAGFSENSPLHF.

This clonotype was counted many times. J is TRBJ2-7 and V is TRBV6-2 or TRBV6-3, with 8 positions matching TRBD2. CDR3 length: 13 amino acids. The J segment lost 6 bases and the V segment lost 6 bases, leaving 7 bases of the junction unmatched. CDR1 MNHEY and CDR2 SVGEGT come from the germline V gene. CDR3 amino acids: CASREKGLGEQYF. CDR3 DNA: TGTGCCAGCAGAGAAAAGGGACTAGGCGAGCAGTACTTC.

This clonotype was recorded at least ten times. The rearrangement joins TRBV7-2 to TRBJ2-3, with D perhaps matching TRBD1 (6 bases). V shed 3 bases and J shed 1 base, with 14 bases lying between them. The CDR3 consists of 16 residues. Germline lookup yields CDR1 SGHTA and CDR2 FQGNSA. CDR3 protein: CASSLIQGAGTDTQYF. The CDR3 DNA sequence: TGTGCCAGCAGCTTGATACAGGGTGCCGGCACAGATACGCAGTATTTT.

This clonotype was observed at least ten times. The J gene is TRBJ1-1, the V gene TRBV18; D is undetermined. The CDR3 totals 14 residues. Germline V lookup: CDR1 KGHSH, CDR2 LQKENI. Trimming stripped 0 bases from V and 1 base from J, with 6 bases between. The chain's CDR3 is CASSPPQSNTEAFF. DNA for the CDR3: TGTGCCAGCTCACCACCACAATCGAACACTGAAGCTTTCTTT. Complete variable domain (other parts from reference TRBV18 and TRBJ1-1): NAGVMQNPRHLVRRRGQEARLRCSPMKGHSHVYWYRQLPEEGLKFMVYLQKENIIDESGMPKERFSAEFPKEGPSILRIQQVVRGDSAAYFCASSPPQSNTEAFFGQGTRLTVV.

Many counts were recorded for this clonotype. The gene calls are TRBV29-1 and TRBJ1-3, with 7 bases that match TRBD1. This CDR3 is 12 amino acids long. V was clipped by 7 bases and J by 4 bases; unmatched bases: 4. Per germline, CDR1 SQVTM and CDR2 ANQGSEA. The CDR3, as DNA: TGCAGCGGGATGGGACAGGGAAACACCATATATTTT. This gives the protein CSGMGQGNTIYF.

This clonotype was counted ten times or more. The V gene is TRBV7-2, the J gene TRBJ1-1; D not resolved. The V gene's germline CDR1 is SGHTA and CDR2 FQGNSA. The CDR3 is 15 residues long. Trimming took 1 base from V and 1 from J, leaving 10 bases between them. CDR3 coding DNA: TGTGCCAGCAGCTTAGAAGCAGTGACGAACACTGAAGCTTTCTTT. Residues: CASSLEAVTNTEAFF.

This clonotype appeared a few times. The rearrangement uses TRBV20-1 and TRBJ2-4; D assignment may be TRBD1 or TRBD2 (6 bases each). Germline CDR1 DFQATT, CDR2 SNEGSKA (reference sequence). The CDR3 covers 14 residues. V shed 6 bases and J shed 6 bases, with 18 bases lying between them. CDR3 in DNA: TGCAGTGCCCCCGATCCACAGGGACTAAACATTCAGTACTTC. The encoded protein is CSAPDPQGLNIQYF.

The CDR3 DNA reads TGCAGTGCACAGGACGACCAAAACTATGGCTACACCTTC. Protein sequence: CSAQDDQNYGYTF. The rearrangement uses TRBV20-1 and TRBJ1-2; D perhaps matches TRBD1 (5 bases). There are 13 residues in the CDR3. CDR1 and CDR2 from the germline V gene are DFQATT and SNEGSKA (reference sequence). Trimming stripped 6 bases from V and 2 bases from J, with 13 bases between.

This clonotype was counted between two and nine times. The gene calls are TRBV6-2 or TRBV6-3 and TRBJ2-2; unclear D gene. The germline CDR1 and CDR2 sequences are MNHEY and SVGEGT. The V and J ends lost 0 bases and 2 bases respectively, with 13 bases between them. This CDR3 region has 17 residues. CDR3 in DNA: TGTGCCAGCAGTTACTCGAAATGGGTAGGCAACACCGGGGAGCTGTTTTTT. Protein: CASSYSKWVGNTGELFF.

With respect to this clonotype: A much larger clone is a single base away; this may be a read error. For the CDR3, the DNA is TGCGGTGCCACAGGGAACTCTGGAAACACCATATATTTT. Amino acids: CGATGNSGNTIYF. This chain joins TRBV20-1 and TRBJ1-3, with D possibly TRBD1 on 6 matching bases. This CDR3 comprises 13 residues. From germline, CDR1 is DFQATT and CDR2 SNEGSKA (reference sequence).